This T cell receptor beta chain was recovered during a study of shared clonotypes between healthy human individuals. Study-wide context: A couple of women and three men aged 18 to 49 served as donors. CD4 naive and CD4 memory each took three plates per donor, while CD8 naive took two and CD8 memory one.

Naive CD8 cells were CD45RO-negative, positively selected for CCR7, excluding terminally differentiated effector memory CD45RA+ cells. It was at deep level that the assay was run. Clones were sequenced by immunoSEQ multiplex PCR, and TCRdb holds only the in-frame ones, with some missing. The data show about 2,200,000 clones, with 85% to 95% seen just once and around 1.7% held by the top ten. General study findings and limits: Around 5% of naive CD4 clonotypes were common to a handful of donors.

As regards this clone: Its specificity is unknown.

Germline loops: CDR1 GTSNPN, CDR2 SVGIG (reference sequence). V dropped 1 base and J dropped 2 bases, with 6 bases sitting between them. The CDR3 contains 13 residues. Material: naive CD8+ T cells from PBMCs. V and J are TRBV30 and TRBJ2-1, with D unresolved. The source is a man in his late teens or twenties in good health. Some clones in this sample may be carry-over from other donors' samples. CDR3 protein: CAWSEGPYNEQFF. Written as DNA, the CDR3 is TGTGCCTGGAGTGAGGGCCCCTACAATGAGCAGTTCTTC. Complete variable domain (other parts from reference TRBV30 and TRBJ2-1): SQTIHQWPATLVQPVGSPLSLECTVEGTSNPNLYWYRQAAGRGLQLLFYSVGIGQISSEVPQNLSASRPQDRQFILSSKKLLLSDSGFYLCAWSEGPYNEQFFGPGTRLTVL.